This T cell receptor (beta chain) was recovered during a study of CD8 T cells in ankylosing spondylitis. Study-level points and caveats: About 8 highly homologous variants made up a TCR beta motif that seemed to typify ankylosing spondylitis blood.

MiXCR, applied by TCRdb to the 5' RACE reads, yields one record per CDR3 protein. The table lists approximately 400,000 distinct CDR3 sequences, approximately 17% of them singletons, with just over 1% in the top ten. The germline V gene encodes CDR1 DFQATT and CDR2 SNEGSKA (reference sequence). Trimming removed 1 base at V and 6 bases at J, with 13 bases between. This CDR3 has 13 residues. Turning to this clonotype: The antigen is unknown.

This sequence originates from a male donor with ankylosing spondylitis. The chain employs TRBV20-1 and TRBJ2-7; D possibly corresponds to TRBD1 (6 bases). The specimen was blood, either unsorted or a sorted T cell fraction (not recorded which). The CDR3 sequence is CSARVQGKGEQYF. The CDR3 coding sequence is TGCAGTGCTAGAGTGCAGGGGAAAGGCGAGCAGTACTTC.